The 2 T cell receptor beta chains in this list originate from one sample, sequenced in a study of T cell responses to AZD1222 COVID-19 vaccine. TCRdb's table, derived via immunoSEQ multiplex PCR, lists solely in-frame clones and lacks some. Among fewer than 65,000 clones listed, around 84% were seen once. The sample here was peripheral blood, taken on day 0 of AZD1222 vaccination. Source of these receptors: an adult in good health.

For the CDR3, the DNA is TGTGCCAGCAGTAACATTAGACTAGTCGTTAGAGAGACCCAGTACTTC. This translates into CASSNIRLVVRETQYF. The gene calls are TRBV28 and TRBJ2-5; possibly TRBD2 for D (6 bases). The germline V gene has CDR1 MDHEN and CDR2 SYDVKM. The CDR3 is 16 amino acids. V was shortened by 5 bases and J by 4 bases, with 20 bases between the two germline ends.

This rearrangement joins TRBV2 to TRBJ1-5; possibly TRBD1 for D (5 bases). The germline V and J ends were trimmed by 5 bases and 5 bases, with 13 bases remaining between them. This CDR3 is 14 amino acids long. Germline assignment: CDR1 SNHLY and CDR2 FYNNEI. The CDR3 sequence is CASSSQGRDQPQHF. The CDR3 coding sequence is TGTGCCAGCAGTTCCCAGGGTCGCGATCAGCCCCAGCATTTT.